This entry describes one TCR beta chain. The antigen is undetermined. The record originates from a study of post-analysis software for immune sequencing data. Incorporated into the TCR beta cDNA libraries were unique molecular identifiers, which served to reduce PCR and sequencing biases. Via MiXCR, TCRdb re-called the PCR reads, giving one row per CDR3 protein. The sample carries around 400,000 distinct CDR3 sequences, roughly 35% recorded once. Overall study findings and caveats: A handful of TRBV segments appeared more often in patients than in controls, and TRBV5-6, TRBV5-1 and TRBV20-1 were among these.

The V and J ends lost 0 bases and 6 bases respectively, with 22 bases between them. The germline V gene has CDR1 SGHRS and CDR2 YFSETQ. The CDR3 consists of 17 residues. The TCR originated in a girl aged 10 to 17 with multiple sclerosis. The sample consisted of blood. J is TRBJ2-7 and V is TRBV5-1; D possibly corresponds to TRBD1 (7 bases). The CDR3 protein is CASSLGPAGQLVGEQYF. The CDR3 bases are TGCGCCAGCAGCTTGGGACCGGCGGGACAGCTAGTGGGCGAGCAGTACTTC.